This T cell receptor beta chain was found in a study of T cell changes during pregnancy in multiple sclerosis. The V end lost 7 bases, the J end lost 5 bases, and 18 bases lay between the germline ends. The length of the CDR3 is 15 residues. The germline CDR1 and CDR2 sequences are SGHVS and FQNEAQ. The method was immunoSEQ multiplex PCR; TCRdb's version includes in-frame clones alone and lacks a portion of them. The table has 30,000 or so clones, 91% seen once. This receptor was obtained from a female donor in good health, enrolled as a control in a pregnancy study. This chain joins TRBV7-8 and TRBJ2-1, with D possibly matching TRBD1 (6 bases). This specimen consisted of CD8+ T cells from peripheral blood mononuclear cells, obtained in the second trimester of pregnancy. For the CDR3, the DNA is TGTGCCAGCAACGATTTGGGGGCCCCCCACAATGAGCAGTTCTTC. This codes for CASNDLGAPHNEQFF.